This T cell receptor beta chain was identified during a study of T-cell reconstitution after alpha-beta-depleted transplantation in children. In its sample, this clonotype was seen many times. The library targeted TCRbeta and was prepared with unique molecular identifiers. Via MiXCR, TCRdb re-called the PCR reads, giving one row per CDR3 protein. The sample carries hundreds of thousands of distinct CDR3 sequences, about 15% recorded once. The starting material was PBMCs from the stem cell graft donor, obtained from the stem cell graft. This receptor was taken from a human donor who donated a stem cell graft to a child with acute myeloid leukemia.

The CDR3 spells CATSREVGFGNTGELFF. Written as DNA, the CDR3 is TGTGCCACCAGCAGAGAGGTCGGATTCGGGAACACCGGGGAGCTGTTTTTT. The genes are TRBV15 and TRBJ2-2; D remains ambiguous. The CDR3 spans 17 residues. V lost 0 bases and J 1 base, leaving 12 bases between the germline ends. CDR1 is LNHNV, CDR2 YYDKDF, per germline (reference sequence).